This TCR beta chain was retrieved from a study of vaccination and CD4 T cells after COVID-19. Across the whole study: Timing of post-vaccine sample collection was a median approximately 70 days after dose two, with a range of 14 to 241. After vaccination, three convalescent patients were sampled at day 14 and at days 161 to 241.

Sample time point: late sampling 161 to 241 days after vaccination in three convalescent patients. The CDR3 covers 14 residues. Germline CDR1 MDHEN, CDR2 SYDVKM. Trimming cost V 5 bases and J 3 bases; bases outside gene matches: 4. Via MiXCR, TCRdb re-called the PCR reads, giving one row per CDR3 protein. This table has 25,000 to 35,000 distinct CDR3 sequences, approximately 48% appearing once. The rearrangement links TRBV28 to TRBJ2-1; 7 bases fit TRBD1. The specimen was CD4+ T cells from blood, collected about 7 months after SARS-CoV-2 vaccination. This receptor was taken from a human donor who had recovered from COVID-19. CDR3 sequence: CASSLGTDYNEQFF. As DNA, the CDR3 is TGTGCCAGCAGTCTCGGGACAGACTACAATGAGCAGTTCTTC.